Here is one T cell receptor beta chain with its context. Its antigen remains unknown. The record originates from a study of T cells in localized non-small cell lung cancer. Using immunoSEQ multiplex PCR, the repertoire was profiled, and TCRdb retains in-frame clones only, with some absent. The profile shows some 31,000 clones, approximately 91% of them singletons. Findings and caveats of the study: Of the top 100 tumor clones, median around 62 were in adjacent lung, approximately 28 among its top 100. Longer survival (overall) was linked to higher T cell density in blood. Tumor samples were not multi-region, leaving intratumor heterogeneity unexcluded. It was uninvolved adjacent lung that showed the highest T cell clonality, exceeding tumor.

Trimming cost V 5 bases and J 4 bases, with 8 bases left between them. Germline V gene data show CDR1 as SGHTA and CDR2 as FQGNSA. The CDR3 totals 13 residues. The genes are TRBV7-2 and TRBJ2-2; D is perhaps TRBD2 (5 bases). This clonotype originated in a woman aged 40-69 years with stage I lung adenocarcinoma. The sample was peripheral blood, taken before any cancer treatment. The CDR3 loop reads CASSPAGTGELFF. CDR3 DNA: TGTGCCAGCAGCCCCGCGGGCACCGGGGAGCTGTTTTTT. The whole variable domain, filled in from reference TRBV7-2 and TRBJ2-2, reads GAGVSQSPSNKVTEKGKDVELRCDPISGHTALYWYRQSLGQGLEFLIYFQGNSAPDKSGLPSDRFSAERTGGSVSTLTIQRTQQEDSAVYLCASSPAGTGELFFGEGSRLTVL.